Listed below are T cell receptor beta chains from one sample, sequenced in a study of blood T cell repertoires in COVID-19. Using immunoSEQ multiplex PCR, the repertoire was profiled, and TCRdb retains in-frame clones only, with some absent. This sample yields roughly 140,000 clones, of which roughly four fifths are seen a single time; less than 5% belongs to the top ten. The specimen sequenced was peripheral blood. These receptors all come from a woman of 80 years or more with acute or convalescent COVID-19. Each CDR3 is given with its conserved first and last residue. A D gene is named only where the DNA matches it firmly. Some rows mark clone size as missing; the rest say once, few, many or name a class of expanded clone.

clone_size j_call d_call v_call cdr3_nt cdr3_aa
- TRBJ1-2 TRBD1 TRBV5-6 TGTGCCAGCAGCTTCCGGACAGGGGGTTTCTATGGCTACACCTTC CASSFRTGGFYGYTF
few TRBJ1-3 - TRBV5-1 TGCGCCAGCAGCTTGGTGGGCAGCATAAGCTCTGGAAACACCATATATTTT CASSLVGSISSGNTIYF
- TRBJ2-7 - TRBV5-1 TGCGCCAGCAGCGCGCAACAGGGTCATTACGAGCAGTACTTC CASSAQQGHYEQYF
few TRBJ1-4 TRBD1 TRBV19 TGTGCCAGTAGTATCAAACCCGGGACAGCCTTAACTAATGAAAAACTGTTTTTT CASSIKPGTALTNEKLFF
- TRBJ1-5 TRBD1 TRBV19 TGTGCCAGTAGTTCCTCCGGGACAGGGGTCCTACTCTTTAATCAGCCCCAGCATTTT CASSSSGTGVLLFNQPQHF
- TRBJ2-3 - TRBV5-1 TGCGCCAGCAGCTTGGTTGGCACAACAGATACGCAGTATTTT CASSLVGTTDTQYF
- TRBJ1-2 - TRBV30 TGTGCCTGGAGTGTATCTTCAGGGTCTATCGACACCTTC CAWSVSSGSIDTF
once TRBJ2-7 - TRBV7-6 TGTGCCAGCAGCTCAAGGGCGGGTTTCTCCTACGAGCAGTACTTC CASSSRAGFSYEQYF
- TRBJ2-5 TRBD1 TRBV25-1 TGTGCCGCAGGGGACAGGACCCAAGAGACCCAGTACTTC CAAGDRTQETQYF
- TRBJ2-1 TRBD2 TRBV20-1 TGCAGTGCTAGTCCCGGGACTAGCGGGAGGGCCGGTAATGAGCAGTTCTTC CSASPGTSGRAGNEQFF
- TRBJ1-2 TRBD1 TRBV7-9 TGTGCCAGCAGCCAGGACAGGTCGGCCTTC CASSQDRSAF
- TRBJ1-5 - TRBV4-2 TGTGCCAGCAGCCTTGGACACGAACGGAATCAGCCCCAGCATTTT CASSLGHERNQPQHF
- TRBJ2-1 TRBD2 TRBV5-4 TGTGCCAGCAGCCGAAGCGGGAGCCGGGACAATGAGCAGTTCTTC CASSRSGSRDNEQFF
- TRBJ2-7 TRBD1 TRBV10-3 TGTGCCATCAGTGAGGGGGACAGCACCTACGAGCAGTACTTC CAISEGDSTYEQYF
- TRBJ1-5 - TRBV5-1 TGCGCCAGCAGCTTGGACAGCAACAATCAGCCCCAGCATTTT CASSLDSNNQPQHF
- TRBJ1-4 TRBD1 TRBV11-2 TGTGCCAGCAGCTCCCACAGGGGGCGAAGTGAAAAACTGTTTTTT CASSSHRGRSEKLFF
- TRBJ2-3 - TRBV2 TGTGCCAGCAGTCTTTCTAGCCTCCGCACAGATACGCAGTATTTT CASSLSSLRTDTQYF
once TRBJ2-2 - TRBV9 TGTGCCAGCAGCCCGACAGGCTTTGTGAACACCGGGGAGCTGTTTTTT CASSPTGFVNTGELFF
- TRBJ1-2 TRBD1 TRBV7-9 TGTGCCAGCAGCTTTTTCAGGGGGGTCTATGGCTACACCTTC CASSFFRGVYGYTF
- TRBJ2-5 TRBD1 TRBV5-4 TGTGCCAGCAGCTCGGGGACAGGGGACTCTCAGACCCAGTACTTC CASSSGTGDSQTQYF
- TRBJ1-1 TRBD1 TRBV5-1 TGCGCCAGCAGCTCGACCCGGTGGACAGGGAAGGACCCCAACACTGAAGCTTTCTTT CASSSTRWTGKDPNTEAFF
once TRBJ1-1 - TRBV5-4 TGTGCCAGCAGCTTGACGGGGAACACTGAAGCTTTCTTT CASSLTGNTEAFF
- TRBJ1-5 - TRBV28 TGTGCCAGCAGTTCACCGACTGCGGGAGATTATAGCAATCAGCCCCAGCATTTT CASSSPTAGDYSNQPQHF
once TRBJ1-5 - TRBV19 TGTGCCAGTAGTAACCAGGGGCGGCATCAGCCCCAGCATTTT CASSNQGRHQPQHF
once TRBJ2-1 - TRBV28 TGTGCCAGCAGTTCGCTCCATCCGGGAAAAAGCTCCTACAATGAGCAGTTCTTC CASSSLHPGKSSYNEQFF
- TRBJ2-2 - TRBV4-1 TGCGCCAGCAGCCCCGACAGGTCCGCGAACACCGGGGAGCTGTTTTTT CASSPDRSANTGELFF
- TRBJ2-3 - TRBV11-2 TGTGCCAGCTCTCCTGGAAGGTGGGGGCTCCTCACAGATACGCAGTATTTT CASSPGRWGLLTDTQYF
- TRBJ1-5 TRBD1 TRBV28 TGTGCCACCTACCTGACAGGGGGGATAGGGCCCCAGCATTTT CATYLTGGIGPQHF
- TRBJ2-5 TRBD1 TRBV23-1 TGCGCCAGCAGTCAAGGTGGGCAGGGGGCGCGAGAGACCCAGTACTTC CASSQGGQGARETQYF
once TRBJ2-1 - TRBV14 TGTGCCAGCAGCCCTCCCGACAGCGTTGAGCAGTTCTTC CASSPPDSVEQFF
- TRBJ1-1 - TRBV27 TGTGCCAGCAGTTTATATGACGCCCAGGGGGCTTTCTTT CASSLYDAQGAFF
few TRBJ1-1 TRBD1 TRBV24-1 TGTGCCACCAGGCGGACAGGGAGGCCTGAAGCTTTCTTT CATRRTGRPEAFF
- TRBJ1-1 TRBD1 TRBV4-1 TGCGCCAGCAGGGCTACGATTTACAGGGGGCTGGACACTGAAGCTTTCTTT CASRATIYRGLDTEAFF
- TRBJ1-2 TRBD1 TRBV10-2 TGCGCCACCACAGAAACAACGCCGGGACAGGGACTTTCCCCCTATGGCTACACCTTC CATTETTPGQGLSPYGYTF
- TRBJ2-1 TRBD1 TRBV7-9 TGTGCCAGCACGACAGGGGAGACCAATGAGCAGTTCTTC CASTTGETNEQFF
- TRBJ1-5 TRBD1 TRBV9 TGTGCCAGCAGCGTAGGCACAGGGGGCAATCAGCCCCAGCATTTT CASSVGTGGNQPQHF
- TRBJ1-1 TRBD1 TRBV5-1 TGCGCCAGCAGTCCCCAACCCGGGACAGGGGGCACTGAAGCTTTCTTT CASSPQPGTGGTEAFF
- TRBJ1-1 TRBD1 TRBV28 TGTGCCAGCAGGGGACAGTTAGAGACTGAAGCTTTCTTT CASRGQLETEAFF
- TRBJ1-1 TRBD1 TRBV5-1 TGCGCCAGCAGCCCGGACAGGGGCAACACTGAAGCTTTCTTT CASSPDRGNTEAFF
- TRBJ2-7 - TRBV10-2 TGCGCCAGCAGTGACAGGGGCTACGAGCAGTACTTC CASSDRGYEQYF
- TRBJ1-6 TRBD1 TRBV2 TGTGCCACCACGGGGACAGGGTATAATTCACCCCTCCACTTT CATTGTGYNSPLHF
- TRBJ2-5 TRBD2 TRBV18 TGTGCCAGCTCACCTATGAGACTAGCGGAAGAGACCCAGTACTTC CASSPMRLAEETQYF
- TRBJ2-5 TRBD2 TRBV7-2 TGTGCCAGCAGGCTCGGGGGGTCGAGGAGTCAAGAGACCCAGTACTTC CASRLGGSRSQETQYF
- TRBJ2-7 TRBD1 TRBV29-1 TGCAGCCTCGATGGACAGGGCGCCTACGAGCAGTACTTC CSLDGQGAYEQYF